This is a list of T cell receptor beta chains from one sample in a study of blood T cell repertoires in COVID-19. Produced via immunoSEQ multiplex PCR; TCRdb's table is partial and in-frame only. The table lists around 280,000 clones, just under 90% of them singletons, with more than 9.5% in the top ten. The sequencing sample was made of peripheral blood. Receptor source: a woman aged 25 to 39 with COVID-19, enrolled during active disease. Both conserved end residues are trimmed from each CDR3. Fields, in order: V gene, J gene, CDR3 protein.

V gene: TRBV30; J gene: TRBJ2-7; CDR3 protein: AWSTTTGYEQY
V gene: TRBV4-1; J gene: TRBJ2-5; CDR3 protein: ASSQGGGASKTQY
V gene: TRBV6-4; J gene: TRBJ2-1; CDR3 protein: ASSVLAGVDNEQF
V gene: TRBV2; J gene: TRBJ2-5; CDR3 protein: ASSEVGGETQY
V gene: TRBV27; J gene: TRBJ2-7; CDR3 protein: ATGAYEQY
V gene: TRBV28; J gene: TRBJ2-7; CDR3 protein: ASSGLYEQY
V gene: TRBV7-7; J gene: TRBJ2-1; CDR3 protein: ASSPDRGAYNEQF
V gene: TRBV25-1; J gene: TRBJ1-4; CDR3 protein: ASSRDRGRKNEKLF
V gene: TRBV5-5; J gene: TRBJ2-3; CDR3 protein: ASSLERGRDTDTQY
V gene: TRBV15; J gene: TRBJ1-4; CDR3 protein: ATSSRGLTNEKLF
V gene: TRBV4-1; J gene: TRBJ2-5; CDR3 protein: ASSQTSGGQETQY
V gene: TRBV5-5; J gene: TRBJ2-3; CDR3 protein: ASSWTRRGGITDTQY
V gene: TRBV1; J gene: TRBJ1-5; CDR3 protein: TSSPDQGFGCSNQPQH
V gene: TRBV28; J gene: TRBJ2-7; CDR3 protein: ASSQGGEDYEQY
V gene: TRBV9; J gene: TRBJ2-3; CDR3 protein: ASSVRLATDTQY
V gene: TRBV6-5; J gene: TRBJ2-7; CDR3 protein: ASSPDRVGEQY
V gene: TRBV4-1; J gene: TRBJ1-4; CDR3 protein: ASSQAQGVGRATNEKLF
V gene: TRBV6-5; J gene: TRBJ2-1; CDR3 protein: ASGSLAGYYNEQF
V gene: TRBV5-1; J gene: TRBJ1-1; CDR3 protein: ASSLGQVGNTEAF
V gene: TRBV5-6; J gene: TRBJ1-2; CDR3 protein: ASSLLTGRSHGYT
V gene: TRBV28; J gene: TRBJ1-6; CDR3 protein: ASSLLASSYNSPLH
V gene: TRBV2; J gene: TRBJ2-3; CDR3 protein: AGSTGDTQY
V gene: TRBV10-3; J gene: TRBJ1-5; CDR3 protein: AIRIPGQGSHSGPPSVNQPQH
V gene: TRBV2; J gene: TRBJ1-5; CDR3 protein: ASTGGNQPQH
V gene: TRBV7-6; J gene: TRBJ1-1; CDR3 protein: ASSLEVLGALGNTEAF
V gene: TRBV27; J gene: TRBJ1-1; CDR3 protein: ASSLVGSGAEAF
V gene: TRBV7-9; J gene: TRBJ2-2; CDR3 protein: ASSLGRGLNPGGELF
V gene: TRBV19; J gene: TRBJ1-5; CDR3 protein: ASSPTATQPQH
V gene: TRBV5-1; J gene: TRBJ1-1; CDR3 protein: ASNRGGVNTEAF
V gene: TRBV9; J gene: TRBJ2-5; CDR3 protein: ASSTDWEETQY
V gene: TRBV28; J gene: TRBJ2-7; CDR3 protein: ASRQTLSSYEQY
V gene: TRBV10-1; J gene: TRBJ2-5; CDR3 protein: ASSESLGETQY
V gene: TRBV6-1; J gene: TRBJ1-5; CDR3 protein: ASSEDGVSRRGQPQH
V gene: TRBV29-1; J gene: TRBJ2-7; CDR3 protein: SVEEIRGSNYEQY
V gene: TRBV19; J gene: TRBJ1-5; CDR3 protein: ASSPTGLSNQPQH
V gene: TRBV19; J gene: TRBJ2-3; CDR3 protein: ASSTLPGLAPDTQY
V gene: TRBV7-8; J gene: TRBJ1-2; CDR3 protein: ASRKGAGPSDGYT
V gene: TRBV6-5; J gene: TRBJ1-2; CDR3 protein: ASKAGPYGYT
V gene: TRBV9; J gene: TRBJ2-5; CDR3 protein: ASSVGRGRGETQY
V gene: TRBV27; J gene: TRBJ1-4; CDR3 protein: ASSFLQGGEKLF
V gene: TRBV4-2; J gene: TRBJ1-2; CDR3 protein: ASSQANRVGYT